This T cell receptor (beta chain) emerged from a study of cytotoxic CD8 clonotypes in ibrutinib-treated CLL. This clone was detected only once. Produced via immunoSEQ multiplex PCR; TCRdb's table is partial and in-frame only. The table includes some 130,000 clones, 70% to 90% detected once. Between the trimmed V and J ends, which lost 0 bases and 4 bases, there was a span of 11 bases. CDR1 and CDR2 from the germline V gene are SGHNT and YYREEE (reference sequence). The CDR3 consists of 15 residues. The chain employs TRBV5-4 and TRBJ2-1; D unclear. The specimen was PBMCs, collected after 24 months of ibrutinib treatment. This receptor was taken from a human donor with chronic lymphocytic leukemia. CDR3 sequence reads: CASSLGPPGYNEQFF. The CDR3, as DNA: TGTGCCAGCAGCTTGGGTCCCCCCGGGTACAATGAGCAGTTCTTC.